Below, 17 T cell receptor beta chains from the same sample are listed, as sequenced in a study of cytomegalovirus exposure and HLA in healthy donors. Here immunoSEQ multiplex PCR was the method, and the copy in TCRdb shows in-frame clones only, minus some. The sample has nearly 80,000 clones; roughly 93% are singletons. Sequencing was performed on PBMCs. These receptors all stem from a woman aged 30 to 39 in good health and CMV-seronegative.

The rearrangement uses TRBV4-1 and TRBJ2-2; D is perhaps TRBD1 (6 bases). This CDR3 comprises 16 residues. Germline V gives CDR1 MGHRA, CDR2 YSYEKL. Trimming removed 2 bases from V and 0 bases from J, with 10 bases in between. This CDR3 reads CASSQPGQTNTGELFF. CDR3 nucleotides: TGCGCCAGCAGCCAACCGGGACAAACGAACACCGGGGAGCTGTTTTTT.

The genes are TRBV28 and TRBJ1-2, with TRBD1 identical over 9 bases. Germline loops: CDR1 MDHEN, CDR2 SYDVKM. The CDR3 has 14 amino acids. The V segment lost 6 bases and the J segment 7 bases; nucleotides outside the gene matches: 9. The CDR3 here is CASSNTGGAGGYTF. DNA for the CDR3: TGTGCCAGCAGCAACACAGGGGGCGCGGGTGGCTACACCTTC.

This chain links TRBV18 with TRBJ2-3; TRBD2 matches at 11 bases. The CDR3 has 16 amino acids. V was clipped by 3 bases and J by 4 bases; unmatched bases: 6. Germline assignment: CDR1 KGHSH and CDR2 LQKENI. Here the CDR3 reads CASSPPSGGQSDTQYF. DNA of the CDR3: TGTGCCAGCTCACCTCCTAGCGGGGGGCAGTCAGATACGCAGTATTTT.

This chain uses TRBV19 with TRBJ2-7, with no clear D. The CDR3 runs to 15 residues. Germline values: CDR1 LNHDA, CDR2 SQIVND (reference sequence). V was clipped by 3 bases and J by 0 bases, with 12 bases between them. CDR3 nucleotides: TGTGCCAGTAGTATCGCCTCAGGTAGCTCCTACGAGCAGTACTTC. This gives the protein CASSIASGSSYEQYF.

V gene TRBV28 combines with J gene TRBJ2-7; D is possibly TRBD2 (7 bases). Looked up from germline, CDR1 is MDHEN and CDR2 is SYDVKM. V shed 7 bases and J shed 0 bases, with 16 bases lying between them. The CDR3 runs to 15 residues. CDR3 sequence: CASTNPRGASYEQYF. The CDR3 DNA sequence: TGTGCCAGCACCAACCCCCGGGGGGCCTCCTACGAGCAGTACTTC.

This sequence joins TRBV7-2 and TRBJ1-2; D is unresolved. This CDR3 is built from 12 residues. Trimming removed 3 bases from V and 8 bases from J, with 10 bases in between. In germline, CDR1 is SGHTA, CDR2 FQGNSA. CDR3 in amino acids: CASSLNAVGYTF. CDR3 nucleotide sequence: TGTGCCAGCAGCTTGAACGCAGTCGGCTACACCTTC. The whole variable domain, filled in from reference TRBV7-2 and TRBJ1-2, reads GAGVSQSPSNKVTEKGKDVELRCDPISGHTALYWYRQSLGQGLEFLIYFQGNSAPDKSGLPSDRFSAERTGGSVSTLTIQRTQQEDSAVYLCASSLNAVGYTFGSGTRLTVV.

In its sample, this clone was seen once. V is TRBV6-5 and J is TRBJ2-6, with no clear D. Looked up from germline, CDR1 is MNHEY and CDR2 is SVGAGI. CDR3 length: 16 amino acids. Deletions cut 3 bases from V and 0 bases from J, with 9 bases between. In DNA form, the CDR3 reads TGTGCCAGCAGTTATCGCCTAAACTCTGGGGCCAACGTCCTGACTTTC. This translates into CASSYRLNSGANVLTF.

This chain joins TRBV19 and TRBJ2-2, with a tentative D call TRBD1 (6 bases). The CDR3 sequence is 12 residues long. Trimming removed 8 bases at V and 4 bases at J, with 8 bases between. Germline V gene data show CDR1 as LNHDA and CDR2 as SQIVND (reference sequence). CDR3: CASSRGTGELFF. The CDR3 region has the DNA TGTGCCAGTTCCAGGGGCACCGGGGAGCTGTTTTTT.

The V gene is TRBV11-1, the J gene TRBJ1-1; weak D call: TRBD1 (6 bases). Germline values: CDR1 SGHAT, CDR2 FQDESV (reference sequence). There are 14 residues in the CDR3. The V and J ends lost 2 bases and 4 bases respectively, with 11 bases between them. The CDR3 is CASSLNRESTEAFF. The CDR3, as DNA: TGTGCCAGCAGCTTAAACAGGGAATCCACTGAAGCTTTCTTT.

With respect to this clone: Other DNA sequences in the sample encode the same CDR3. V and J are TRBV6-5 and TRBJ2-7; D is undetermined. Deletions cut 0 bases from V and 4 bases from J, with 10 bases between. The CDR3 is made up of 14 amino acids. Germline CDR1 reads MNHEY; CDR2 reads SVGAGI. CDR3: CASSYSTLVYEQYF. CDR3 coding DNA: TGTGCCAGCAGTTACTCGACCCTAGTGTACGAGCAGTACTTC.

The V and J genes are TRBV28 and TRBJ2-7; D might be TRBD1 (6 bases). The CDR3 sequence is 12 residues long. CDR1 and CDR2 (germline): MDHEN, SYDVKM. Deletions cut 7 bases from V and 6 bases from J, with 13 bases between. The CDR3 DNA reads as TGTGCCAGCACCTACACAGGGCTCGAGCAGTACTTC. Protein sequence: CASTYTGLEQYF.

The chain employs TRBV30 and TRBJ1-1; 9 bases line up with TRBD1. Germline V gene sequence: CDR1 GTSNPN, CDR2 SVGIG (reference sequence). The CDR3 is 17 amino acids. The ends lost 7 bases at V and 1 base at J; junction bases unmatched: 16. CDR3 amino acids: CASMTGTGSGWNTEAFF. The CDR3 DNA reads as TGTGCCTCGATGACCGGGACAGGGTCGGGGTGGAACACTGAAGCTTTCTTT.

This clone has more than one count but fewer than ten. The CDR3 loop is CASSIIVGNAYEQYF. The CDR3 DNA follows: TGTGCCAGTAGTATAATTGTGGGCAATGCATACGAGCAGTACTTC. The chain combines TRBV19 with TRBJ2-7; no clear D gene. Trimming took off 2 bases at V and 4 bases at J, with 15 bases between the two ends. Germline V gives CDR1 LNHDA, CDR2 SQIVND (reference sequence). This CDR3 has 15 residues.

The chain links TRBV18 to TRBJ2-3, with 16 bases aligning to TRBD2. CDR1 KGHSH and CDR2 LQKENI come from the germline V gene. V gave up 8 bases and J gave up 4 bases; unmatched junction bases: 15. The CDR3 loop spans 19 amino acids. For the CDR3, the DNA is TGTGCCAGCCTTCCCCCGGGACTAGCGGGGGGGCCGAGGCCAGATACGCAGTATTTT. This translates into CASLPPGLAGGPRPDTQYF.

In this sample, this clone turned up once. This chain uses TRBV11-2 with TRBJ2-1; perhaps TRBD2 as D (5 bases). Germline V CDR1 and CDR2: SGHAT, FQNNGV. The CDR3 covers 17 residues. Trimming removed 4 bases at V and 4 bases at J, with 20 bases between. In DNA form, the CDR3 reads TGTGCCAGCAGCTCCGGTTCAAGGACTCTAAGGTACAATGAGCAGTTCTTC. Protein product: CASSSGSRTLRYNEQFF.

The rearrangement uses TRBV11-2 and TRBJ1-1; no reliable D call. Germline CDR1 and CDR2: SGHAT and FQNNGV. This CDR3 comprises 15 residues. V lost 5 bases and J lost 2, with 15 bases in between. The CDR3 DNA sequence: TGTGCCAGCAGCCCTATTAGAGGAAGAAACACTGAAGCTTTCTTT. Protein sequence: CASSPIRGRNTEAFF.

This chain links TRBV18 with TRBJ2-2; 7 nucleotides agree with TRBD1. Trimming at V came to 0 bases and at J to 7 bases, leaving 8 bases not matched to a gene. The CDR3 length is 16 residues. Germline assignment: CDR1 KGHSH and CDR2 LQKENI. The CDR3 DNA follows: TGTGCCAGCTCACCACCCGGGACAGAATCAATCGGGGAGCTGTTTTTT. Residues: CASSPPGTESIGELFF.